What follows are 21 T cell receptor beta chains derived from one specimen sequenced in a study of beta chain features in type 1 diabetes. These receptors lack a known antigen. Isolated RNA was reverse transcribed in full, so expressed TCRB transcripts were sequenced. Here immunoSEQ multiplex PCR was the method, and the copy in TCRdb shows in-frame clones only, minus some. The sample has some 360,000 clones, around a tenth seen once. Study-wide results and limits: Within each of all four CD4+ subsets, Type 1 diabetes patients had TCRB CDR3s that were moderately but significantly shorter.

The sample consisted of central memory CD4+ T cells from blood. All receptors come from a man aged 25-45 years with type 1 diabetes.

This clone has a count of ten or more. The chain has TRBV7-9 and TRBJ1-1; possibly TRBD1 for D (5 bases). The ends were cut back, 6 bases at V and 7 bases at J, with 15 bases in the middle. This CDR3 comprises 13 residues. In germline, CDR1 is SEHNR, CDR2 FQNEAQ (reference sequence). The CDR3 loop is CASSPPSGGEAFF. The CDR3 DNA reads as TGTGCCAGCAGTCCTCCATCGGGGGGTGAAGCTTTCTTT.

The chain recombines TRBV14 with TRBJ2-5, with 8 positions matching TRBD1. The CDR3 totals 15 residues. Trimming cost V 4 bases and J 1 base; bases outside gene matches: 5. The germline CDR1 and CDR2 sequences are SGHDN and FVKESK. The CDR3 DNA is TGTGCCAGCAGCCCCCCGGGACAGGTCCAAGAGACCCAGTACTTC. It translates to CASSPPGQVQETQYF.

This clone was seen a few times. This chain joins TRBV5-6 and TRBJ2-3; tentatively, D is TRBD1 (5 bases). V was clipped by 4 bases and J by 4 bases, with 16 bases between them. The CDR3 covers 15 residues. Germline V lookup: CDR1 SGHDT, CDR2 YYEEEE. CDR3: CASSPLWGNADTQYF. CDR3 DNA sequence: TGTGCCAGCAGCCCCCTTTGGGGCAACGCAGATACGCAGTATTTT. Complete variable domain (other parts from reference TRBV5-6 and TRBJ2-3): DAGVTQSPTHLIKTRGQQVTLRCSPKSGHDTVSWYQQALGQGPQFIFQYYEEEERQRGNFPDRFSGHQFPNYSSELNVNALLLGDSALYLCASSPLWGNADTQYFGPGTRLTVL.

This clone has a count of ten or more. The CDR3 coding sequence is TGTGCCAGCAGCCCTGCTAGCAACCAAGAGACCCAGTACTTC. Translating it yields CASSPASNQETQYF. This sequence joins TRBV7-2 and TRBJ2-5, with D perhaps matching TRBD2 (5 bases). Trimming took off 5 bases at V and 0 bases at J, with 10 bases between the two ends. Germline loops: CDR1 SGHTA, CDR2 FQGNSA. There are 14 residues in the CDR3.

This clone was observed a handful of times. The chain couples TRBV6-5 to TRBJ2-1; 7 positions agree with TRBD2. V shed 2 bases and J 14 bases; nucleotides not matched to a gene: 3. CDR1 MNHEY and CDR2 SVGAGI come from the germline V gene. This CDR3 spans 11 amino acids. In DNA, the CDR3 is TGTGCCAGCAGTTACCAGGGACTAAAGTTCTTC. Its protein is CASSYQGLKFF.

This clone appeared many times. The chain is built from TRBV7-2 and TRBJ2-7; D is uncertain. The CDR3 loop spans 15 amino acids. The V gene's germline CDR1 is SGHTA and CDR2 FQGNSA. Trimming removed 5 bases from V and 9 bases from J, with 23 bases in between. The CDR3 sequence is CASSETFSSWQRQYF. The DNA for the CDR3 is TGTGCCAGCAGCGAAACTTTTAGCAGCTGGCAGCGGCAGTACTTC. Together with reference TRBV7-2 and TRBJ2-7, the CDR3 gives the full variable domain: GAGVSQSPSNKVTEKGKDVELRCDPISGHTALYWYRQSLGQGLEFLIYFQGNSAPDKSGLPSDRFSAERTGGSVSTLTIQRTQQEDSAVYLCASSETFSSWQRQYFGPGTRLTVT.

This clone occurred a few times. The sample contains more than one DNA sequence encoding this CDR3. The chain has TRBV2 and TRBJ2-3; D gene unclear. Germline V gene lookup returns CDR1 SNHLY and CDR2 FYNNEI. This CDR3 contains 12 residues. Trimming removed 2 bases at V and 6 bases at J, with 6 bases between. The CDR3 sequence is CASSELGDTQYF. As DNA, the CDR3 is TGTGCCAGCAGTGAATTGGGGGATACGCAGTATTTT.

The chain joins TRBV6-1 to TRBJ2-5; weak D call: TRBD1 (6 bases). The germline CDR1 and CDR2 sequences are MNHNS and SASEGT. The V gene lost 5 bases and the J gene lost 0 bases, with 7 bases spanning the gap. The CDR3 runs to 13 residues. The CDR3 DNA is TGTGCCAGCAGTCGGGACAACCAAGAGACCCAGTACTTC. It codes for CASSRDNQETQYF.

The CDR3 reads CASSGLSGRSPDTQYF. CDR3 in DNA: TGTGCCAGCAGCGGACTTAGCGGGAGGTCCCCAGATACGCAGTATTTT. The chain is built from TRBV6-6 and TRBJ2-3; 10 bases line up with TRBD2. CDR1 is MNHNY and CDR2 is SVGAGI in the germline V gene (reference sequence). This CDR3 contains 16 residues. With 6 bases clipped from V and 4 bases from J, the junction kept 10 bases outside the gene matches.

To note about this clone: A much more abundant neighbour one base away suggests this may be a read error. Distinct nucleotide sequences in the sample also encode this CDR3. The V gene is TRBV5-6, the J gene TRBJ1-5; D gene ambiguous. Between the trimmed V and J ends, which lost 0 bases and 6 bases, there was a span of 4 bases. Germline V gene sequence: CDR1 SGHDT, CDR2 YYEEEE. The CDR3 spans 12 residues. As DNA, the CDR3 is TGTGCCAGCAGCTTGGAGGGTCAGCCCCAGCATTTT. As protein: CASSLEGQPQHF.

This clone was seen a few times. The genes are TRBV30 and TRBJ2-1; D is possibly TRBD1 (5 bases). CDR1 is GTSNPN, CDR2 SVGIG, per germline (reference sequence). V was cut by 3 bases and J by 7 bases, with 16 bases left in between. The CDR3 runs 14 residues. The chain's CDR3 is CAWSGQGLWNEQFF. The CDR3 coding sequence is TGTGCCTGGAGCGGGCAGGGTTTATGGAATGAGCAGTTCTTC.

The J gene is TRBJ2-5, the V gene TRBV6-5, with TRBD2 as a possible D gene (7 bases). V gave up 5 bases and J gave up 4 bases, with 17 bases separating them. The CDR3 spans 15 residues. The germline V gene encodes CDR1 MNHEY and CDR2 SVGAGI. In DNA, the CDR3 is TGTGCCAGCAGTCGAAAAGGGGGGGCGGGAGAGACCCAGTACTTC. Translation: CASSRKGGAGETQYF.

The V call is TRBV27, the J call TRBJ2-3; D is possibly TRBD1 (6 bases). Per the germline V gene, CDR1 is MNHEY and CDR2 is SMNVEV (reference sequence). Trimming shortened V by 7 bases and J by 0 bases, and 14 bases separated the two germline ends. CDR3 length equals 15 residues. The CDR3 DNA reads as TGTGCCAGCACCCCGACAGGCACTAGCACAGATACGCAGTATTTT. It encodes CASTPTGTSTDTQYF.

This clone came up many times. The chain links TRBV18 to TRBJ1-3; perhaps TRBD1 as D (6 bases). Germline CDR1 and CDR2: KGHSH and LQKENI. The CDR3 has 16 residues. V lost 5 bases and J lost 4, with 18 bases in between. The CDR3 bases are TGTGCCAGCTCATCCCAGACAGGAGTAGCAGGAAACACCATATATTTT. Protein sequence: CASSSQTGVAGNTIYF.

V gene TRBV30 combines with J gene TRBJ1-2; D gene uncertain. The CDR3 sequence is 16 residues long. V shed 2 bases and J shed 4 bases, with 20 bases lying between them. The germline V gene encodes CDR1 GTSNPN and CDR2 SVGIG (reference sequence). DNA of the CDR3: TGTGCCTGGAGTTCTTTTTTCGGCCCGGCAGGCTATGGCTACACCTTC. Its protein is CAWSSFFGPAGYGYTF.

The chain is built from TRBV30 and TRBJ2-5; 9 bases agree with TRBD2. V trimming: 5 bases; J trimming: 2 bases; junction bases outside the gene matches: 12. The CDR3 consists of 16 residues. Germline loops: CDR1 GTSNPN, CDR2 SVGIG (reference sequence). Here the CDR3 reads CAWALGLATNQETQYF. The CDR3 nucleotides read TGTGCCTGGGCCCTTGGACTAGCGACCAATCAAGAGACCCAGTACTTC.

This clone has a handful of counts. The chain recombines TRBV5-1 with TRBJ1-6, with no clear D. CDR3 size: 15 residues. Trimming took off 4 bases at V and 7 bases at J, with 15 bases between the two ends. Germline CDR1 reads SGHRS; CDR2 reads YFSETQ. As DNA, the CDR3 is TGCGCCAGCAGCCAACTAACGTCGACGAATTCACCCCTCCACTTT. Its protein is CASSQLTSTNSPLHF.

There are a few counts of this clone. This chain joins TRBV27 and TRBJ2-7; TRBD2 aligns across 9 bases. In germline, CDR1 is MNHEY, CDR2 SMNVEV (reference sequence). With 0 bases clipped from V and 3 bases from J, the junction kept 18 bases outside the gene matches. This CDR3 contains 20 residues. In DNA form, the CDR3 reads TGTGCCAGCAGTTTATCCTCTTCGCGGGCTAGCGGGACCCTCATCTACGAGCAGTACTTC. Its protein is CASSLSSSRASGTLIYEQYF.

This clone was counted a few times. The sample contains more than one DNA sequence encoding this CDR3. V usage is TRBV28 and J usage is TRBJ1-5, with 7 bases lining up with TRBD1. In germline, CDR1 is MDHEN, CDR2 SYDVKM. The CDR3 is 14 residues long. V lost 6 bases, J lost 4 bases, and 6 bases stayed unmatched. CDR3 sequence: CASRSGTANQPQHF. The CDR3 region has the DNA TGTGCCAGCAGGTCCGGGACAGCTAATCAGCCCCAGCATTTT.

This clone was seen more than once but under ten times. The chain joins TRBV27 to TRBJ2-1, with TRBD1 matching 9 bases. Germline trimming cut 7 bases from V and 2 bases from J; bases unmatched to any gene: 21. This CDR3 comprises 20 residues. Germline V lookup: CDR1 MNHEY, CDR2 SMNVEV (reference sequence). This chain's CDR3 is CASTQKSRDRVWVPYNEQFF. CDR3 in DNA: TGTGCCAGCACCCAAAAATCCCGGGACAGGGTTTGGGTGCCCTACAATGAGCAGTTCTTC.

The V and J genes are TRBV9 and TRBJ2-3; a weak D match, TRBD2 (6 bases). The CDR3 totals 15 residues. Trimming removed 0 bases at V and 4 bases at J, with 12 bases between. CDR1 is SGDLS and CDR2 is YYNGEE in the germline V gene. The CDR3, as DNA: TGTGCCAGCAGCGTAGCTACGGCTAGCGCAGATACGCAGTATTTT. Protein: CASSVATASADTQYF.